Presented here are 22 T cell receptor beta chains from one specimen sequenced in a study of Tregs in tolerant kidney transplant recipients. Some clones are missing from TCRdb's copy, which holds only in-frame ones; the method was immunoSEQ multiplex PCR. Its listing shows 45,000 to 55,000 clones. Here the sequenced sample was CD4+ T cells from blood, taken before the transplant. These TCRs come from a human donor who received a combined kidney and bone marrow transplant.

This CDR3 is CASRGDTQYF. The covered CDR3 bases are TGTGCCAGTAGGGGCGATACG. This sequence joins TRBV19 and TRBJ2-3, with no clear D. The CDR3 end falls 3 residues outside the read, so it is completed with the germline J gene. The CDR3 extends over 10 amino acids. Germline V CDR1 and CDR2: LNHDA, SQIVND (reference sequence). The germline V and J ends were trimmed by 6 bases and 6 bases, with 4 bases remaining between them.

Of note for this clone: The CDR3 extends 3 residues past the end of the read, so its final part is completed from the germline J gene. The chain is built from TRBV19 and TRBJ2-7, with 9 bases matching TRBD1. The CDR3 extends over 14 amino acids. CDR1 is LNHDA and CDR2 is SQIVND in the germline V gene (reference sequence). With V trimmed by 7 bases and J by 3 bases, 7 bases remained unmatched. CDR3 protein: CASIPGQGDYEQYF. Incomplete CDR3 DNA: TGTGCCAGTATCCCGGGACAGGGTGACTACGAG.

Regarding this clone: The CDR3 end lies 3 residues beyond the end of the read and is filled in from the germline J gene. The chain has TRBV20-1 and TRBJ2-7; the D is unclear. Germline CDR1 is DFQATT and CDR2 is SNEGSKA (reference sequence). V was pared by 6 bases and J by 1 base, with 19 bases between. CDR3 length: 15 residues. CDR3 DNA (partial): TGCAGTGCCGCCCCCGTGACACCGCGTTCCTACGAG. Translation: CSAAPVTPRSYE. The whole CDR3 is CSAAPVTPRSYEQYF.

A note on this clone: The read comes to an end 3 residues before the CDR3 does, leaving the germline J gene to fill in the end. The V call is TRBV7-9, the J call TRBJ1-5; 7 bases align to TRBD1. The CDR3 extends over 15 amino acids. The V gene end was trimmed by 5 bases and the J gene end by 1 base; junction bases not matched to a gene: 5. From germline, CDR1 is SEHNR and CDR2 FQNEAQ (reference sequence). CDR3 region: CASSAGQWSNQPQHF. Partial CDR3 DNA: TGTGCCAGCAGCGCGGGACAGTGGAGCAATCAGCCC. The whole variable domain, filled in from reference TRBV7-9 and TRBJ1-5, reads DTGVSQNPRHKITKRGQNVTFRCDPISEHNRLYWYRQTLGQGPEFLTYFQNEAQLEKSRLLSDRFSAERPKGSFSTLEIQRTEQGDSAMYLCASSAGQWSNQPQHFGDGTRLSIL.

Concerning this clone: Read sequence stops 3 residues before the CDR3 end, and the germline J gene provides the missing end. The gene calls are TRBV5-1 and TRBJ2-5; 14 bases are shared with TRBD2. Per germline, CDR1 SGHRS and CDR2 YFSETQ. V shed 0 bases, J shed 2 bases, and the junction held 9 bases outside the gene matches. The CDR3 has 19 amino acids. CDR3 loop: CASSLETSGRGLNQETQYF. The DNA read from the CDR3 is TGCGCCAGCAGCTTGGAGACTAGCGGGAGGGGTCTAAATCAAGAGACC.

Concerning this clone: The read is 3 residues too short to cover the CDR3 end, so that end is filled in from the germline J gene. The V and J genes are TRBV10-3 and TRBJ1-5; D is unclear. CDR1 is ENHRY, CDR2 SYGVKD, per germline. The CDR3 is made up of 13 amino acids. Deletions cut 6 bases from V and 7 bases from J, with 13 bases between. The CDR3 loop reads CAIRSSAGQPQHF. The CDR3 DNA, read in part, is TGTGCCATCAGAAGCTCGGCGGGGCAGCCC.

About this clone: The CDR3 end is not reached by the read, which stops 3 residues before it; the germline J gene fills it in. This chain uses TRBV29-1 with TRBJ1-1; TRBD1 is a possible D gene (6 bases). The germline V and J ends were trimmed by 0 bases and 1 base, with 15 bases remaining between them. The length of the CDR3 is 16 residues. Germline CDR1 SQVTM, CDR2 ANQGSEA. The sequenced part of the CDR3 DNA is TGCAGCGTTGAAGATATGGACAGACAAGAGAACACTGAA. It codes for CSVEDMDRQENTE. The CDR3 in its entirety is CSVEDMDRQENTEAFF. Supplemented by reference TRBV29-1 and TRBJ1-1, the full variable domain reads SAVISQKPSRDICQRGTSLTIQCQVDSQVTMMFWYRQQPGQSLTLIATANQGSEATYESGFVIDKFPISRPNLTFSTLTVSNMSPEDSSIYLCSVEDMDRQENTEAFFGQGTRLTVV.

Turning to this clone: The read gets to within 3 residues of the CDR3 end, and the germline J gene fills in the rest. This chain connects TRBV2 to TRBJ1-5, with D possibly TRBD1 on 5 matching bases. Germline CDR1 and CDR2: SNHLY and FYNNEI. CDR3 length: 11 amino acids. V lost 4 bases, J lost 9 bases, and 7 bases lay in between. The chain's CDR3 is CASSVQGPQHF. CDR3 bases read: TGTGCCAGCAGTGTCCAGGGGCCC.

The CDR3 sequence is CASSHNSGSFNEQFF. Incomplete CDR3 DNA: TGCGCCAGCAGCCATAATAGCGGGAGTTTTAATGAG. The J gene is TRBJ2-1, the V gene TRBV4-1, with 9 bases matching TRBD2. The read stops 3 residues short of the end of the CDR3; the missing end is completed from the germline J gene. Germline assignment: CDR1 MGHRA and CDR2 YSYEKL. V shed 3 bases and J 7 bases; nucleotides not matched to a gene: 7. CDR3 size: 15 residues.

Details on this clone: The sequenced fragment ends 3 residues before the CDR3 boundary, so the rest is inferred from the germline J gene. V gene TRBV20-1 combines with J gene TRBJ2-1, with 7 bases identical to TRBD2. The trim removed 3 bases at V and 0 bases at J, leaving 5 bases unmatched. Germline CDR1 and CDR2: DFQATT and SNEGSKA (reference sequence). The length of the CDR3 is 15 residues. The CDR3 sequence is CSASHGGSSYNEQFF. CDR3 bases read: TGCAGTGCTAGCCACGGCGGGAGCTCCTACAATGAG.

The CDR3 bases that were read are TGCAGTGCTAGAGGTGGCAGGACTCTCTACGAG. It codes for CSARGGRTLYE. The full CDR3 sequence reads CSARGGRTLYEQYF. V usage is TRBV20-1 and J usage is TRBJ2-7, with D possibly TRBD2 on 5 matching bases. The read gets to within 3 residues of the CDR3 end, and the germline J gene fills in the rest. This CDR3 has 14 residues. Trimming shortened V by 1 base and J by 3 bases, and 13 bases separated the two germline ends. From germline, CDR1 is DFQATT and CDR2 SNEGSKA (reference sequence).

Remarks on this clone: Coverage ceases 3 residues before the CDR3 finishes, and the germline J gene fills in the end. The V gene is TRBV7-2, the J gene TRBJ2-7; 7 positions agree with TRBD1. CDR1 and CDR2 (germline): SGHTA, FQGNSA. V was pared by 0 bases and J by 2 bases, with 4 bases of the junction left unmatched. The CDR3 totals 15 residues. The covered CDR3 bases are TGTGCCAGCAGCTTAGCGGGGACAGAAGCCTACGAG. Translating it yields CASSLAGTEAYE. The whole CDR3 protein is CASSLAGTEAYEQYF. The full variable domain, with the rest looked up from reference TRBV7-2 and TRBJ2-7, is GAGVSQSPSNKVTEKGKDVELRCDPISGHTALYWYRQSLGQGLEFLIYFQGNSAPDKSGLPSDRFSAERTGGSVSTLTIQRTQQEDSAVYLCASSLAGTEAYEQYFGPGTRLTVT.

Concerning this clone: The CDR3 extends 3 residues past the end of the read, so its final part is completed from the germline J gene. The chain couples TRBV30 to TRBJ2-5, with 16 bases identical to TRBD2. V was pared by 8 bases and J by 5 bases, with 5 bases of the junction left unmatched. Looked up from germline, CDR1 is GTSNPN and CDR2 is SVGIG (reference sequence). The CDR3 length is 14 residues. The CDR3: CAGTSGRAWETQYF. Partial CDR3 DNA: TGTGCCGGGACTAGCGGGAGGGCCTGGGAGACC.

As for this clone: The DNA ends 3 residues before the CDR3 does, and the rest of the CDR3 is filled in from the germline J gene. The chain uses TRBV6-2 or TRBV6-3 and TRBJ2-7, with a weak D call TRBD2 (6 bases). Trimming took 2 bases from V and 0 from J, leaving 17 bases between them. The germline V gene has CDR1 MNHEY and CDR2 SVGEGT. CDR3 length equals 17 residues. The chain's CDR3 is CASSYPGIGRFSYEQYF. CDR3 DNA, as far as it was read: TGTGCCAGCAGTTACCCGGGGATCGGGAGATTCTCCTACGAG.

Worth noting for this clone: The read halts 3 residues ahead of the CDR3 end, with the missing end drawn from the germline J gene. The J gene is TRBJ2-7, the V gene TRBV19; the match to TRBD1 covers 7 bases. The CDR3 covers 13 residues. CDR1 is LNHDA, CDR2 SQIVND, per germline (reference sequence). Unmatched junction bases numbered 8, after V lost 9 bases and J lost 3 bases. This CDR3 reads CASALRDSYEQYF. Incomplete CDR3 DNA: TGTGCCAGCGCCCTCCGGGACAGCTACGAG.

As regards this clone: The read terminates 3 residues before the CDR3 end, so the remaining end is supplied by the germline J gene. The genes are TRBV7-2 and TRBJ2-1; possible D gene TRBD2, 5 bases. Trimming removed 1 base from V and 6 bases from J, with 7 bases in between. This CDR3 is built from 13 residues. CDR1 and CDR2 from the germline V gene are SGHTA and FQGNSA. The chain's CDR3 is CASSLGLSNEQFF. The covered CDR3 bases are TGTGCCAGCAGCTTAGGACTATCCAATGAG.

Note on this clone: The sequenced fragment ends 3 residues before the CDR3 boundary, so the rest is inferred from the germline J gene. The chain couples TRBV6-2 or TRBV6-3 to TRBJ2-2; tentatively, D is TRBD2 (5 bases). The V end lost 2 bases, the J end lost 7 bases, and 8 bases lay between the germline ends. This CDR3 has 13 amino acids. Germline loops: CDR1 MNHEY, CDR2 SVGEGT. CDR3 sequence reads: CASSYRGIGELFF. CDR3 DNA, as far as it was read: TGTGCCAGCAGTTACCGGGGAATCGGGGAG.

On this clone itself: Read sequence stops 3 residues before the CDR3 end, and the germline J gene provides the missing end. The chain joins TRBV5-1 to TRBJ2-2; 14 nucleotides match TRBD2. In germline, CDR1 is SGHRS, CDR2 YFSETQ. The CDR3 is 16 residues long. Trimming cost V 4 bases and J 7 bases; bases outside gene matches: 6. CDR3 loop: CASSQGTSGSHGELFF. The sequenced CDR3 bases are TGCGCCAGCAGCCAGGGGACTAGCGGGAGTCACGGGGAG. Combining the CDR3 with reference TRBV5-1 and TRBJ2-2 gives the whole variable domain KAGVTQTPRYLIKTRGQQVTLSCSPISGHRSVSWYQQTPGQGLQFLFEYFSETQRNKGNFPGRFSGRQFSNSRSEMNVSTLELGDSALYLCASSQGTSGSHGELFFGEGSRLTVL.

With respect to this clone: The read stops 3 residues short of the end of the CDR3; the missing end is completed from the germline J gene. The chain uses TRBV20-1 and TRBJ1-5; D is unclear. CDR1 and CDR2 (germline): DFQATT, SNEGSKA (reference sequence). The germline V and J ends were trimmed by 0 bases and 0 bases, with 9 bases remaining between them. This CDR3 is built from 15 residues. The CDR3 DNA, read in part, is TGCAGTGCTAGAGATTGGCAGATTAGCAATCAGCCC. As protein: CSARDWQISNQP. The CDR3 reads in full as CSARDWQISNQPQHF.

The CDR3 bases that were read are TGTGCCAGCAGCCCCACGGGGGGGAAAGAGGAAAAA. The encoded protein is CASSPTGGKEEK. The complete CDR3 protein is CASSPTGGKEEKLFF. This chain joins TRBV7-9 and TRBJ1-4, with a tentative D call TRBD1 (5 bases). The CDR3 end falls 3 residues outside the read, so it is completed with the germline J gene. This CDR3 spans 15 amino acids. The V gene's germline CDR1 is SEHNR and CDR2 FQNEAQ (reference sequence). V shed 5 bases and J shed 8 bases, with 18 bases lying between them.

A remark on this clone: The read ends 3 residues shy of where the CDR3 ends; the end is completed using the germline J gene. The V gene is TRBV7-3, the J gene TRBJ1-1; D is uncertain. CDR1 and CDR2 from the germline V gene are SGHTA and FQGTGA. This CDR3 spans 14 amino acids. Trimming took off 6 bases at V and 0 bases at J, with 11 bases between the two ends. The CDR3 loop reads CASRRVLMNTEAFF. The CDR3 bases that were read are TGTGCCAGCAGAAGGGTACTTATGAACACTGAA.

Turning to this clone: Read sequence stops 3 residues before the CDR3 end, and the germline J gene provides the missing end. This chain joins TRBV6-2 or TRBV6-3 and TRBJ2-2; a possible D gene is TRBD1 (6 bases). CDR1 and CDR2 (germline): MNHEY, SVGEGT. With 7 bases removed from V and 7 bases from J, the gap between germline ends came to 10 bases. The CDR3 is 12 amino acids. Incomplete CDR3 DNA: TGTGCCAGCACTAGGGGGAGCGGGGAG. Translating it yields CASTRGSGE. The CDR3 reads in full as CASTRGSGELFF.